This TCR beta chain emerged from a study of blood T cell repertoires in COVID-19. Only in-frame clones appear in the TCRdb table, and some are missing; sequencing was by immunoSEQ multiplex PCR. The sample records roughly 200,000 clones, 85% being singletons. This CDR3 has 12 amino acids. The ends were cut back, 0 bases at V and 7 bases at J, with 5 bases in the middle. CDR1 and CDR2 (germline): SGHKS, YYEKEE (reference sequence). The chain recombines TRBV5-5 with TRBJ2-1; D call uncertain. Sequencing input: PBMCs or T cells enriched from blood (not recorded which). The origin of this receptor is a man aged 35 to 55 who had recovered from COVID-19. The CDR3 protein is CASSLGANEQFF. In DNA, the CDR3 is TGTGCCAGCAGCTTGGGGGCAAATGAGCAGTTCTTC.